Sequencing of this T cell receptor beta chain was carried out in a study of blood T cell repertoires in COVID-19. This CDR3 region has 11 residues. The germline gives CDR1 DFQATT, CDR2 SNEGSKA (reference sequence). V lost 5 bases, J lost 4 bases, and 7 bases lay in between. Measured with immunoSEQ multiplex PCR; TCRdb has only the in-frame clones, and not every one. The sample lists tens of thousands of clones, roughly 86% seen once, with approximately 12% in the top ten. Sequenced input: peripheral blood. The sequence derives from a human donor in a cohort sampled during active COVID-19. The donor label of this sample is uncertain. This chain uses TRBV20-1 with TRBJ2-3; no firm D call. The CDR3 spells CSAPCPDTQYF. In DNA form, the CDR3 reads TGCAGTGCTCCTTGTCCAGATACGCAGTATTTT.